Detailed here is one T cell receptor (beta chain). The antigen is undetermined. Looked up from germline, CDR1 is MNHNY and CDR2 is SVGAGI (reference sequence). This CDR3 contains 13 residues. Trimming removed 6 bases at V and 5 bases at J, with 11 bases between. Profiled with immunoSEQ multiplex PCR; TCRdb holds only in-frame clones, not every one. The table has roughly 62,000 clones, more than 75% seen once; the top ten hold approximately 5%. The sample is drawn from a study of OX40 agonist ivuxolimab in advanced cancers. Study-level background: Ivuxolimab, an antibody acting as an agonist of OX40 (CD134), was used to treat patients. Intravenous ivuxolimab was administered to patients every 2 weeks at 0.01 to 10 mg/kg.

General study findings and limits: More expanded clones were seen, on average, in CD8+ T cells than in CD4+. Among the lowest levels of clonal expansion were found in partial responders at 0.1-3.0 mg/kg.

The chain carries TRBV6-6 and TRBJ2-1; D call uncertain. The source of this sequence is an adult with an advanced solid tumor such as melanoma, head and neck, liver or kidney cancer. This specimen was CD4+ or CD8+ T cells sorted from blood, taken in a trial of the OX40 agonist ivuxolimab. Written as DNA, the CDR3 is TGTGCCAGCAGCAGAGAACAGAACAATGAGCAGTTCTTC. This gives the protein CASSREQNNEQFF.